This paragraph reports one TCR beta chain. The entry originates in a study of blood T cell repertoires in COVID-19. The V gene's germline CDR1 is SEHNR and CDR2 FQNEAQ (reference sequence). CDR3 size: 17 residues. V was cut by 1 base and J by 0 bases, with 13 bases left in between. Repertoires were generated with immunoSEQ multiplex PCR, while TCRdb's copy carries only in-frame clones and drops some. This table has 140,000 to 150,000 clones, approximately 87% appearing once. The sequence came from a man aged 55 to 70 who had recovered from COVID-19. The rearrangement joins TRBV7-9 to TRBJ2-4; the D gene is possibly TRBD1 (5 bases). Input material: PBMCs or T cells enriched from blood (not recorded which). The CDR3 sequence is CASSLVGPGLAKNIQYF. Written as DNA, the CDR3 is TGTGCCAGCAGCTTAGTCGGGCCAGGGCTAGCCAAAAACATTCAGTACTTC.